This TCR beta chain was recorded in a study of a mutant IDH1 vaccine in newly diagnosed glioma. In the study overall: Vaccination began 4-6 weeks post radiotherapy alone, or with temozolomide cycles.

Germline loops: CDR1 SEHNR, CDR2 FQNEAQ (reference sequence). V lost 1 base to trimming and J lost 4 bases, with 11 bases between them. The CDR3 runs 15 residues. Generated by immunoSEQ multiplex PCR, the TCRdb table keeps only in-frame clones and is missing some. The data show tens of thousands of clones, about 91% seen once. Time point: week 5, during vaccination. What each vaccine dose contained was 300 ug of mutant IDH1 20-mer peptide, accompanied by topical imiquimod. As for this clone: The antigen is unknown.

The receptor comes from a woman aged 50 to 65 with glioma. This chain connects TRBV7-9 to TRBJ1-5, with D tentatively TRBD1 (6 bases). Sequenced here: PBMCs, sampled from a glioma patient whose treatment included an IDH1 peptide vaccine. CDR3 amino acids: CASSLEAGANQPQHF. CDR3 bases: TGTGCCAGCAGCTTAGAGGCAGGGGCGAATCAGCCCCAGCATTTT.